A selection of T cell receptor beta chains follows, all from one sample in a study of blood T cell repertoires in COVID-19. The protocol was immunoSEQ multiplex PCR, while the TCRdb copy is restricted to in-frame clones and leaves out a portion. The sample carries 40,000 to 50,000 clones, over 80% recorded once. Sequencing was done on a sample of peripheral blood. Every receptor here comes from a woman over 75 with acute or convalescent COVID-19. The CDR3 runs from the conserved cysteine through the conserved F or W. A D gene is named only where the DNA matches it firmly. Rows may omit the clone size; those that give it use once, few, many or a size class.

D,J,V,size,DNA,CDR3
.,TRBJ1-5,TRBV7-2,.,TGTGCCAGCAGCTTAGGCGGGGCCCTTAATCAGCCCCAGCATTTT,CASSLGGALNQPQHF
TRBD2,TRBJ2-1,TRBV9,.,TGTGCCAGCAGCGGCGAAGCGGGGGGGCGGGATGAGCAGTTCTTC,CASSGEAGGRDEQFF
TRBD2,TRBJ2-3,TRBV6-2/TRBV6-3,.,TGTGCCAGCAGCCGTCCGACTAGCGGGGGGCCGACAGATACGCAGTATTTT,CASSRPTSGGPTDTQYF
.,TRBJ2-7,TRBV30,.,TGTGCCTGGAGTGAGGGGGAACTCTACGAGCAGTACTTC,CAWSEGELYEQYF
.,TRBJ1-3,TRBV5-8,.,TGTGCCAGCAGCTCATGGCCGGGAGGCACTGGAAACACCATATATTTT,CASSSWPGGTGNTIYF
.,TRBJ2-2,TRBV6-5,.,TGTGCCAGCAGTTACTGGGCAGGGGCTGCCGCCGGGGAGCTGTTTTTT,CASSYWAGAAAGELFF
.,TRBJ1-1,TRBV19,.,TGTGCCAGTAGTAGCGGACAGCCTGTTATCCCTGAAGCTTTCTTT,CASSSGQPVIPEAFF
.,TRBJ1-6,TRBV6-5,.,TGTGCCAGCAGTTACGAGATTGGCTCCTATAATTCACCCCTCCACTTT,CASSYEIGSYNSPLHF
TRBD2,TRBJ2-1,TRBV2,.,TGTGCCAGCGATATGTGGACTAGCGAGTTCTTC,CASDMWTSEFF
TRBD1,TRBJ2-2,TRBV5-1,once,TGCGCCAGCAGCGCACAGGGGGCAGAAACCGGGGAGCTGTTTTTT,CASSAQGAETGELFF
.,TRBJ1-1,TRBV6-6,.,TGTGCCAGCAGTCCCGGCCGCGGAAGGGGCACTGAAGCTTTCTTT,CASSPGRGRGTEAFF
TRBD1,TRBJ2-7,TRBV14,.,TGTGCCAGCAGCCAAGGACAGGGGGCTGGGTACGAGCAGTACTTC,CASSQGQGAGYEQYF
.,TRBJ1-2,TRBV2,.,TGTGCCAGCAGTCGGTCAGGGAACTATGGCTACACCTTC,CASSRSGNYGYTF
TRBD1,TRBJ1-4,TRBV7-9,.,TGTGCCAGCAGCTTCCAGGGGGCTGAGGAAAAACTGTTTTTT,CASSFQGAEEKLFF
.,TRBJ1-5,TRBV6-5,.,TGTGCCAGCAGCTATCTCTATCAGCCCCAGCATTTT,CASSYLYQPQHF
.,TRBJ1-3,TRBV5-5,few,TGTGCCAGCAGCCAACTGCTCTCTGGAAACACCATATATTTT,CASSQLLSGNTIYF
.,TRBJ1-4,TRBV4-2,.,TGTGCCAGCAGCCAAGATAGCGGTGGGGTGGGTGAAAAACTGTTTTTT,CASSQDSGGVGEKLFF
.,TRBJ2-2,TRBV7-9,.,TGTGCCAGCAGCTTAGATAGCTCGGGCACCGGGGAGCTGTTTTTT,CASSLDSSGTGELFF
.,TRBJ2-7,TRBV19,.,TGTGCCAGTAGCCGGTACGGGGTAGAGAGCGAGCAGTACTTC,CASSRYGVESEQYF
.,TRBJ1-2,TRBV5-1,few,TGCGCCAGCAGCTTGGGGGATTACAGGATTGGCTACACCTTC,CASSLGDYRIGYTF
TRBD1,TRBJ1-1,TRBV11-3,.,TGTGCCAGCAGCCCACAGGGGGTGAAAGCTTTCTTT,CASSPQGVKAFF
TRBD1,TRBJ1-5,TRBV6-5,.,TGTGCCAGCAGCCCCGACAGGGAAATCAATCAGCCCCAGCATTTT,CASSPDREINQPQHF
.,TRBJ2-7,TRBV12-3/TRBV12-4,once,TGTGCCAGCTCCTATCCCCCTGGTTACGAGCAGTACTTC,CASSYPPGYEQYF
.,TRBJ1-2,TRBV15,.,TGTGCCACCAGCAGAGGAAGGACCTCAGGGGCGAGGGGTGGGCTGGCTGGCTACACCTTC,CATSRGRTSGARGGLAGYTF